This TCR beta chain was sequenced during a study of cytomegalovirus exposure and HLA in healthy donors. Findings and caveats of the study: Rare sequences made up most TCRs, while some public TCRs were found in many donors. The classifier, whose performance was assessed in both the original and validation cohorts, reportedly diagnosed cytomegalovirus status with high specificity and sensitivity. 150 to 200 TCR beta chains were listed as cytomegalovirus-associated. In vitro, a few CMV-associated chains proved specific for CMV antigens.

Assay used: immunoSEQ multiplex PCR; TCRdb lists only in-frame clones, some missing. The data hold 100,000 to 150,000 clones, with roughly nine tenths observed a single time. Unmatched junction bases numbered 13, after V lost 0 bases and J lost 10 bases. The CDR3 contains 18 residues. Germline assignment: CDR1 MNHNS and CDR2 SASEGT. Turning to this clone: Its matching antigen is unknown.

This TCR derives from a man between 18 and 29 years old in good health and CMV-seropositive. The sample was PBMCs. The chain recombines TRBV6-1 with TRBJ1-6, with 9 bases lining up with TRBD1. The CDR3 DNA follows: TGTGCCAGCAGTGAAGCCATGGGGGGACAGGGACGACGCTCACCCCTCCACTTT. This sequence encodes CASSEAMGGQGRRSPLHF.